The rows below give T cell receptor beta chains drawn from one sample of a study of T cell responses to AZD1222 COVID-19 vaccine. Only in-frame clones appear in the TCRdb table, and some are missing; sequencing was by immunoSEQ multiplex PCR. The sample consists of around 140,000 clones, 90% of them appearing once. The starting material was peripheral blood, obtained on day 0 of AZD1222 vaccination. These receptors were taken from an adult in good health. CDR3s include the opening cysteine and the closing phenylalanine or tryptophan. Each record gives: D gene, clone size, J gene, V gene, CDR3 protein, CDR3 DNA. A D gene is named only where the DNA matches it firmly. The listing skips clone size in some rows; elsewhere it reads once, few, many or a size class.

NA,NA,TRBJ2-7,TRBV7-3,CASSFGPSYEQYF,TGTGCCAGCAGCTTCGGGCCCTCCTACGAGCAGTACTTC
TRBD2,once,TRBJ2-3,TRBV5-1,CASSSLTSRASSDTQYF,TGCGCCAGCAGCTCCCTGACTAGCCGGGCTAGCTCAGATACGCAGTATTTT
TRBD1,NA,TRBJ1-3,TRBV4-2,CASSTLGTGDWVSGNTIYF,TGTGCCAGCAGTACCCTGGGGACAGGGGATTGGGTCTCTGGAAACACCATATATTTT
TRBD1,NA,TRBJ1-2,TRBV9,CASSPRTGPNSNYGYTF,TGTGCCAGCAGCCCCCGGACAGGGCCAAATTCTAACTATGGCTACACCTTC
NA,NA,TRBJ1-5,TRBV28,CASSLVTGLVLGNQPQHF,TGTGCCAGCAGTTTGGTCACAGGGCTAGTCTTAGGAAATCAGCCCCAGCATTTT
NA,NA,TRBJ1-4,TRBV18,CASSPRKGEKLFF,TGTGCCAGCTCACCCAGAAAAGGAGAAAAACTGTTTTTT
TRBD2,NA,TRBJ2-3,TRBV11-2,CASSVTGTNTDTQYF,TGTGCCAGCAGCGTCACCGGGACTAACACAGATACGCAGTATTTT
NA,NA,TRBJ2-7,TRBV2,CASRRDTGADEQYF,TGTGCCAGCAGGCGGGACACAGGGGCTGACGAGCAGTACTTC
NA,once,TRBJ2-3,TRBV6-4,CASSDSVGAQYF,TGTGCCAGCAGTGACTCGGTTGGGGCGCAGTATTTT
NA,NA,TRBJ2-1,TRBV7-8,CASSSQGGSYNEQFF,TGTGCCAGCAGCTCACAGGGTGGAAGCTACAATGAGCAGTTCTTC
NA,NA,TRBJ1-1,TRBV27,CASSLSGGDTEAFF,TGTGCCAGCAGTTTATCGGGGGGGGACACTGAAGCTTTCTTT
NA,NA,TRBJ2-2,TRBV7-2,CASSPPSLRSTGELFF,TGTGCCAGCAGCCCTCCAAGCCTCCGGAGCACCGGGGAGCTGTTTTTT
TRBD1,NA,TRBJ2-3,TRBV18,CASSPPLGGPDTQYF,TGTGCCAGCTCACCCCCCCTAGGGGGCCCAGATACGCAGTATTTT
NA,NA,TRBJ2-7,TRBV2,CASSEERGYEQYF,TGTGCCAGCAGTGAAGAAAGGGGATACGAGCAGTACTTC
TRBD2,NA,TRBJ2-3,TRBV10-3,CAISRTSSDTQYF,TGTGCCATCAGTCGGACTAGCTCAGATACGCAGTATTTT
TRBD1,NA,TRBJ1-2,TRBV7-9,CASSLDRGALLPGYTF,TGTGCCAGCAGCTTGGACAGGGGGGCCCTGCTGCCTGGCTACACCTTC
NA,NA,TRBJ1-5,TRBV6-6,CASSYSIGANQPQHF,TGTGCCAGCAGTTACTCGATCGGGGCAAATCAGCCCCAGCATTTT
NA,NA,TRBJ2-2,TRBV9,CASSVGRPPTTGELFF,TGTGCCAGCAGCGTAGGGCGGCCGCCTACCACCGGGGAGCTGTTTTTT
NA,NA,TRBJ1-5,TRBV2,CASSLGRASNQPQHF,TGTGCCAGCAGTTTGGGCAGGGCTAGCAATCAGCCCCAGCATTTT
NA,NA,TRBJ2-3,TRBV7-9,CASSRASHTQYF,TGTGCCAGCAGCCGAGCGAGTCATACGCAGTATTTT
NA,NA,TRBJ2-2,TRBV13,CASSFVPGELFF,TGTGCCAGCAGCTTCGTGCCCGGGGAGCTGTTTTTT
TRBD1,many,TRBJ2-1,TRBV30,CAWGQGREQFF,TGTGCCTGGGGACAGGGGCGGGAGCAGTTCTTC
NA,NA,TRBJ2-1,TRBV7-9,CASSSLVGNEQFF,TGTGCCAGCAGTTCCTTGGTTGGGAATGAGCAGTTCTTC
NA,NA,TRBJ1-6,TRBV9,CASSRNPVGTSSYNSPLHF,TGTGCCAGCAGCCGTAATCCGGTGGGGACGAGCTCCTATAATTCACCCCTCCACTTT
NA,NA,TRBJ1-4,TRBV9,CASSPEGATNEKLFF,TGTGCCAGCAGCCCAGAGGGTGCAACTAATGAAAAACTGTTTTTT
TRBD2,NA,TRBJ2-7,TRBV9,CASSAGSGGAHEQYF,TGTGCCAGCAGCGCTGGTAGCGGGGGGGCCCACGAGCAGTACTTC
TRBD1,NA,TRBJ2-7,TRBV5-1,CASSSDRARYEQYF,TGCGCCAGCAGTTCCGACAGGGCACGCTACGAGCAGTACTTC
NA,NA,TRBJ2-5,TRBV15,CATSRAQGTLRGYQETQYF,TGTGCCACCAGCAGAGCTCAAGGGACGTTGCGAGGGTACCAAGAGACCCAGTACTTC
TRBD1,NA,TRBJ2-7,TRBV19,CASSIPGTGSYEQYF,TGTGCCAGTAGTATCCCCGGGACAGGGTCCTACGAGCAGTACTTC
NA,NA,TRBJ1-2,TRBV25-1,CASRQGRSGYTF,TGTGCCAGCAGGCAGGGGAGAAGTGGCTACACCTTC
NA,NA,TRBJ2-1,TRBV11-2,CASSHDPGGEFF,TGTGCCAGCAGCCACGACCCCGGGGGCGAGTTCTTC
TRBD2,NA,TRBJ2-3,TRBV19,CARRGGSTDTQYF,TGTGCCAGGCGGGGGGGGAGCACAGATACGCAGTATTTT
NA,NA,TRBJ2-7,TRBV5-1,CASSLAGQGNRDEQYF,TGCGCCAGCAGCTTGGCTGGGCAGGGGAATCGTGACGAGCAGTACTTC
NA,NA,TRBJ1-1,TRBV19,CASSRAGVGLNTEAFF,TGTGCCAGTAGTAGAGCAGGTGTAGGACTGAACACTGAAGCTTTCTTT
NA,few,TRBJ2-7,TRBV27,CASSLRNPAYEQYF,TGTGCCAGCAGTTTGCGGAATCCAGCCTACGAGCAGTACTTC
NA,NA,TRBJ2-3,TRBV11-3,CASSLTFSSTDTQYF,TGTGCCAGCAGCCTAACTTTCTCTAGCACAGATACGCAGTATTTT
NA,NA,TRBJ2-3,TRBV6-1,CASSEGQGTDTQYF,TGTGCCAGCAGTGAAGGGCAGGGTACAGATACGCAGTATTTT
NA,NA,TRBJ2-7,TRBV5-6,CASSLGGAPHEQYF,TGTGCCAGCAGCTTGGGAGGAGCGCCCCACGAGCAGTACTTC
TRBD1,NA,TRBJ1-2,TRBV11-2,CASSSLGGGGYTF,TGTGCCAGCAGCTCACTAGGGGGCGGTGGCTACACCTTC
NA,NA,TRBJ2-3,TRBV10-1,CASSEEGGGRLDTQYF,TGCGCCAGCAGTGAGGAAGGGGGGGGCCGCTTGGATACGCAGTATTTT
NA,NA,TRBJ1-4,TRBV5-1,CASKAYEKLFF,TGCGCCAGCAAGGCATATGAAAAACTGTTTTTT
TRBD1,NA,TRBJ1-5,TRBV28,CASSYGTGISNQPQHF,TGTGCCAGCAGTTACGGGACAGGTATTAGCAATCAGCCCCAGCATTTT